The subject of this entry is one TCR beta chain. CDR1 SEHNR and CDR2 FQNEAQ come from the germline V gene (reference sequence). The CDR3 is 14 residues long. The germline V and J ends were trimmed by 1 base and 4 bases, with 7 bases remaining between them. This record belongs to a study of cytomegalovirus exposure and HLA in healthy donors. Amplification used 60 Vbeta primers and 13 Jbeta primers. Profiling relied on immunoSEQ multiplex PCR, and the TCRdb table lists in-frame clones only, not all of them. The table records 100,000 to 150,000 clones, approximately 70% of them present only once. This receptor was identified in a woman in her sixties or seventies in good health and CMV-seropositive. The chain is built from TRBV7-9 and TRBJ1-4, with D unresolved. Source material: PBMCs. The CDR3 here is CASSLGAFNEKLFF. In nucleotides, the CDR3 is TGTGCCAGCAGCTTAGGGGCATTTAATGAAAAACTGTTTTTT. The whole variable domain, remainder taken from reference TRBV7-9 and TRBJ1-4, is DTGVSQNPRHKITKRGQNVTFRCDPISEHNRLYWYRQTLGQGPEFLTYFQNEAQLEKSRLLSDRFSAERPKGSFSTLEIQRTEQGDSAMYLCASSLGAFNEKLFFGSGTQLSVL.